This T cell receptor beta chain was obtained from a study of response to subunit inactivated influenza vaccine. Findings and caveats of the study: The authors offered the suggestion that each seasonal influenza vaccination recruits few new T cells.

TCRdb ran MiXCR on the RT-PCR reads and lists one entry per CDR3 protein. This table holds about 540,000 distinct CDR3 sequences, approximately 22% found once. CDR1 and CDR2 from the germline V gene are LNHDA and SQIVND (reference sequence). Trimming shortened V by 7 bases and J by 4 bases, and 16 bases separated the two germline ends. This CDR3 comprises 14 residues. To note about this clonotype: The target antigen is unknown.

Another study also made use of these data, one on T cells expressing NK-cell markers. This second study says: For TCR beta, cDNA was produced by 5'RACE template switching with UMIs. The TCR beta repertoires originated in sorted CD3+CD56+NKG2C+, CD3+CD56+NKG2C- and CD3+CD56-NKG2C+ T cells. Eight donors were sequenced, of whom seven were HCMV-seropositive, while the remaining one was HCMV-seronegative. In over 5 donors, dominant CD3+CD56+NKG2C+ clonotypes ranked among the top 10 CD8+ clonotypes.

The TCR sequence derives from a man aged 50 to 59 who received an inactivated influenza vaccine. The chain recombines TRBV19 with TRBJ2-5; D is uncertain. Material: CD4+ T cells sorted from PBMCs, obtained 11 to 12 days after vaccination. The DNA for the CDR3 is TGTGCCAGTAACACGCCTGGTAGTGGAGAGACCCAGTACTTC. Its translation: CASNTPGSGETQYF.